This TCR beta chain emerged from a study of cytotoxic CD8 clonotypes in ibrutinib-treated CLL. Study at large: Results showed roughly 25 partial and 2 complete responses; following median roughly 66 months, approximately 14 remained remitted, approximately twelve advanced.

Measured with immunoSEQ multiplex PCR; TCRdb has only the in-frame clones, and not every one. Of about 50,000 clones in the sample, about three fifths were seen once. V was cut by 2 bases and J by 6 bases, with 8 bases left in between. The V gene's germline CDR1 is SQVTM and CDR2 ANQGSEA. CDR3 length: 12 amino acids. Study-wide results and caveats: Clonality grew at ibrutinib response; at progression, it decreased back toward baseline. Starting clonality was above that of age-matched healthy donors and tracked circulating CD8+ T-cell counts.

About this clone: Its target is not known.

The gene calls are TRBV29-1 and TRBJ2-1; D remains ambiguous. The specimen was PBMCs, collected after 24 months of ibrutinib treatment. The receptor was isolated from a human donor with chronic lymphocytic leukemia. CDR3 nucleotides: TGCAGCGTTGAACTAGGCCGCAATGAGCAGTTCTTC. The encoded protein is CSVELGRNEQFF.